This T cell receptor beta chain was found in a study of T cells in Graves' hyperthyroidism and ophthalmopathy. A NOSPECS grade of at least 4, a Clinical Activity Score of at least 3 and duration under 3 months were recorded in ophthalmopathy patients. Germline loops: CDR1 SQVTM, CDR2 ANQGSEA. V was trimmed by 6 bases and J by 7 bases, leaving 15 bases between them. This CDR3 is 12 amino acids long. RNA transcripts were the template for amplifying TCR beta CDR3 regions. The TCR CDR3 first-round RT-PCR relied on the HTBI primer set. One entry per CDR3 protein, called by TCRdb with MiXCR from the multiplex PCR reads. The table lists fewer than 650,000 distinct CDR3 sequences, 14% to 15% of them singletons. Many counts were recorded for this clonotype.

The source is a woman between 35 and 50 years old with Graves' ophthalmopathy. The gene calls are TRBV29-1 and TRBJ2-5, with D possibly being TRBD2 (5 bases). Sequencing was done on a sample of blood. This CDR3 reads CSVERGRGTQYF. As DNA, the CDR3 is TGCAGCGTGGAACGGGGTCGTGGGACCCAGTACTTC.